The 26 T cell receptor beta chains presented below share a single source sample, sequenced in a study of patients with pleural tuberculosis. One entry per CDR3 protein, called by TCRdb with MiXCR from the reads. The sample contains around 50,000 distinct CDR3 sequences, 6% to 8% of which appear only once. These receptors came from a human donor with pleural tuberculosis.

This clonotype was recorded many times. The V and J genes are TRBV24-1 and TRBJ2-3; 7 nucleotides match TRBD2. The CDR3 is made up of 15 amino acids. V trimming: 0 bases; J trimming: 6 bases; junction bases outside the gene matches: 5. CDR1 is KGHDR, CDR2 SFDVKD, per germline. CDR3 nucleotide sequence: TGTGCCACCAGTGATTTGCGCGGGAGTATGGATACGCAGTATTTT. Translation: CATSDLRGSMDTQYF.

Many counts were recorded for this clonotype. V usage is TRBV13 and J usage is TRBJ1-2; the match to TRBD1 covers 8 bases. V shed 3 bases and J 3 bases; nucleotides not matched to a gene: 3. CDR3 length: 14 residues. Germline V CDR1 and CDR2: PRHDT, FYEKMQ (reference sequence). CDR3 residues: CASSFGQGHYGYTF. CDR3 nucleotide sequence: TGTGCCAGCAGCTTCGGACAGGGACACTATGGCTACACCTTC.

The chain employs TRBV11-1 and TRBJ1-5; 8 positions agree with TRBD1. V shed 2 bases, J shed 3 bases, and the junction held 12 bases outside the gene matches. Germline V gives CDR1 SGHAT, CDR2 FQDESV (reference sequence). The CDR3 loop spans 18 amino acids. The CDR3 region is CASSLSRGGQAINQPQHF. The CDR3 DNA reads TGTGCCAGCAGCTTATCAAGGGGGGGACAGGCCATCAATCAGCCCCAGCATTTT.

This clonotype was counted ten times or more. This rearrangement joins TRBV9 to TRBJ1-6; D gene uncertain. CDR1 SGDLS and CDR2 YYNGEE come from the germline V gene. The V end lost 2 bases, the J end lost 10 bases, and 16 bases lay between the germline ends. This CDR3 region has 15 residues. As DNA, the CDR3 is TGTGCCAGCAGCGTTGGCAACACTGAGATGTCACCCCTCCACTTT. Residues: CASSVGNTEMSPLHF.

The chain has TRBV11-1 and TRBJ2-5, with D unclear. The CDR3 extends over 13 amino acids. Germline lookup yields CDR1 SGHAT and CDR2 FQDESV (reference sequence). Trimming stripped 4 bases from V and 2 bases from J, with 8 bases between. CDR3 sequence: CASSSLVQETQYF. In nucleotides, the CDR3 is TGTGCCAGCAGCTCCCTAGTACAAGAGACCCAGTACTTC. The full variable domain, completed using reference TRBV11-1 and TRBJ2-5, is EAEVAQSPRYKITEKSQAVAFWCDPISGHATLYWYRQILGQGPELLVQFQDESVVDDSQLPKDRFSAERLKGVDSTLKIQPAELGDSAMYLCASSSLVQETQYFGPGTRLLVL.

There are many counts of this clonotype. The genes are TRBV11-2 and TRBJ2-1, with no clear D. Germline loops: CDR1 SGHAT, CDR2 FQNNGV. The length of the CDR3 is 14 residues. The V and J ends lost 7 bases and 0 bases respectively, with 10 bases between them. CDR3 nucleotides: TGTGCCAGCACCTTTTCTAGCTCCTACAATGAGCAGTTCTTC. Amino acid sequence: CASTFSSSYNEQFF.

This clonotype was observed at least ten times. The chain recombines TRBV28 with TRBJ1-5, with 9 nucleotides matching TRBD1. CDR3 length: 13 amino acids. Unmatched junction bases numbered 2, after V lost 6 bases and J lost 5 bases. Germline lookup yields CDR1 MDHEN and CDR2 SYDVKM. This CDR3 is CASRQGAHQPQHF. In DNA form, the CDR3 reads TGTGCCAGCAGACAGGGGGCCCATCAGCCCCAGCATTTT. The full variable domain, with the rest looked up from reference TRBV28 and TRBJ1-5, is DVKVTQSSRYLVKRTGEKVFLECVQDMDHENMFWYRQDPGLGLRLIYFSYDVKMKEKGDIPEGYSVSREKKERFSLILESASTNQTSMYLCASRQGAHQPQHFGDGTRLSIL.

The chain recombines TRBV10-3 with TRBJ1-2, with D maybe TRBD1 (5 bases). This CDR3 comprises 15 residues. Germline loops: CDR1 ENHRY, CDR2 SYGVKD. Trimming stripped 8 bases from V and 3 bases from J, with 19 bases between. The CDR3, as DNA: TGTGCCATCCAAAAAGGGGAATCATCGTACTATGGCTACACCTTC. Its translation is CAIQKGESSYYGYTF.

This clonotype was seen a handful of times. This chain connects TRBV3-1 to TRBJ2-5; 9 bases line up with TRBD2. Trimming removed 6 bases from V and 3 bases from J; junction bases left unmatched: 8. Germline CDR1 and CDR2: LGHDT and YNNKEL (reference sequence). The CDR3 contains 15 residues. CDR3 amino acids: CASSSQIAGEETQYF. Here the CDR3 DNA reads TGTGCCAGCAGTTCTCAAATAGCGGGAGAAGAGACCCAGTACTTC.

This clonotype was observed many times. This rearrangement joins TRBV28 to TRBJ2-3, with TRBD1 as a possible D gene (6 bases). Trimming pared 3 bases from V and 6 bases from J, leaving 10 bases between. Germline V gives CDR1 MDHEN, CDR2 SYDVKM. The CDR3 covers 13 residues. For the CDR3, the DNA is TGTGCCAGCAGTTTCCCCAGGGGTGATACGCAGTATTTT. Protein sequence: CASSFPRGDTQYF.

This clonotype was counted many times. The chain couples TRBV28 to TRBJ2-3; 7 bases match TRBD1. The CDR3 has 16 amino acids. The V segment lost 5 bases and the J segment 0 bases; nucleotides outside the gene matches: 8. Germline lookup yields CDR1 MDHEN and CDR2 SYDVKM. CDR3 in amino acids: CASSLSGQASTDTQYF. The CDR3 DNA reads TGTGCCAGCAGTCTATCCGGACAGGCGAGCACAGATACGCAGTATTTT.

The chain combines TRBV29-1 with TRBJ2-2; TRBD1 might be the D (5 bases). V lost 3 bases and J lost 12, with 14 bases in between. CDR1 SQVTM and CDR2 ANQGSEA come from the germline V gene. The CDR3 consists of 12 residues. The CDR3 is CSVEGSAGKLFF. The CDR3, as DNA: TGCAGCGTTGAGGGGTCGGCAGGGAAGCTGTTTTTT.

This clonotype came up many times. This chain connects TRBV12-3 or TRBV12-4 to TRBJ1-5; D is unresolved. V shed 4 bases and J shed 4 bases, with 11 bases lying between them. The CDR3 spans 14 residues. CDR3 sequence: CASSSVSRNQPQHF. The CDR3 DNA is TGTGCCAGCAGTTCGGTCAGCCGGAATCAGCCCCAGCATTTT.

The V call is TRBV19, the J call TRBJ2-1, with D perhaps TRBD2 (6 bases). Germline assignment: CDR1 LNHDA and CDR2 SQIVND (reference sequence). Trimming stripped 5 bases from V and 0 bases from J, with 14 bases between. CDR3 size: 16 residues. The CDR3 nucleotides are TGTGCCAGTAGTCCCAGGCGACTAGTCTCCTACAATGAGCAGTTCTTC. Its protein product is CASSPRRLVSYNEQFF.

At least ten counts were recorded for this clonotype. This chain joins TRBV6-2 or TRBV6-3 and TRBJ2-1; 11 bases are a match to TRBD2. The germline V gene encodes CDR1 MNHEY and CDR2 SVGEGT. V shed 2 bases, J shed 6 bases, and the junction held 3 bases outside the gene matches. The CDR3 length is 15 residues. The CDR3 region has the DNA TGTGCCAGCAGTTACGGGACTAGCGGAGGCAATGAGCAGTTCTTC. It specifies CASSYGTSGGNEQFF.

V is TRBV10-3 and J is TRBJ2-7, with D perhaps given as TRBD1 or TRBD2 (6 bases each). This CDR3 is built from 14 residues. V lost 8 bases and J lost 2, with 16 bases in between. Germline CDR1 ENHRY, CDR2 SYGVKD. CDR3 bases: TGTGCCATCGCGGGACACCAGGACCCCTACGAGCAGTACTTC. Translation gives CAIAGHQDPYEQYF.

There are many counts of this clonotype. This chain uses TRBV20-1 with TRBJ2-1; D is perhaps TRBD2 (6 bases). The germline gives CDR1 DFQATT, CDR2 SNEGSKA (reference sequence). This CDR3 region has 15 residues. V lost 1 base and J lost 5, with 15 bases in between. This chain's CDR3 is CSARVIGSSNNEQFF. DNA for the CDR3: TGCAGTGCTAGAGTGATCGGGAGCTCTAACAATGAGCAGTTCTTC.

At least ten counts were recorded for this clonotype. The gene calls are TRBV27 and TRBJ2-1, with D unresolved. Germline V gene sequence: CDR1 MNHEY, CDR2 SMNVEV (reference sequence). The CDR3 length is 13 residues. The V end lost 6 bases, the J end lost 8 bases, and 14 bases lay between the germline ends. CDR3 sequence: CASRPLTGDEQFF. CDR3 in DNA: TGTGCCAGCAGACCTTTGACTGGGGATGAGCAGTTCTTC.

Ten or more counts support this clonotype. The chain joins TRBV11-1 to TRBJ2-2; D gene unclear. Looked up from germline, CDR1 is SGHAT and CDR2 is FQDESV (reference sequence). The CDR3 consists of 12 residues. The germline V and J ends were trimmed by 1 base and 7 bases, with 4 bases remaining between them. The CDR3 DNA reads TGTGCCAGCAGCTTAGTGAACGGGGAGCTGTTTTTT. Residues: CASSLVNGELFF.

This clonotype appeared many times. V gene TRBV28 combines with J gene TRBJ1-6; D is undetermined. Germline V lookup: CDR1 MDHEN, CDR2 SYDVKM. V gave up 6 bases and J gave up 4 bases, with 10 bases separating them. This CDR3 is built from 14 residues. CDR3 protein: CASRISSYNSPLHF. CDR3 coding DNA: TGTGCCAGCAGGATAAGTTCTTATAATTCACCCCTCCACTTT.

This clonotype was detected many times. The gene calls are TRBV2 and TRBJ2-3; no clear D. The CDR3 covers 13 residues. The V gene's germline CDR1 is SNHLY and CDR2 FYNNEI. V was trimmed by 4 bases and J by 4 bases, leaving 9 bases between them. The CDR3 nucleotides read TGTGCCAGCAGTGGCCTGAGGTCAGATACGCAGTATTTT. It codes for CASSGLRSDTQYF.

This clonotype was recorded at least ten times. The chain combines TRBV19 with TRBJ1-5; no clear D gene. This CDR3 has 14 residues. Trimming removed 5 bases at V and 5 bases at J, with 13 bases between. CDR1 is LNHDA, CDR2 SQIVND, per germline (reference sequence). CDR3 region: CASSPQARDQPQHF. The CDR3 DNA reads TGTGCCAGTAGTCCCCAGGCAAGGGATCAGCCCCAGCATTTT.

This clonotype was seen at least ten times. The gene calls are TRBV6-2 or TRBV6-3 and TRBJ2-1; possible D gene TRBD2, 5 bases. Germline V lookup: CDR1 MNHEY, CDR2 SVGEGT. The CDR3 loop spans 12 amino acids. V shed 7 bases and J shed 7 bases, with 11 bases lying between them. CDR3 sequence reads: CASTPGSNEQFF. The CDR3, as DNA: TGTGCCAGCACCCCGGGGTCAAATGAGCAGTTCTTC.

This clonotype was counted ten times or more. The chain couples TRBV3-1 to TRBJ1-2; D is undetermined. CDR1 LGHDT and CDR2 YNNKEL come from the germline V gene (reference sequence). The ends were cut back, 2 bases at V and 4 bases at J, with 11 bases in the middle. The CDR3 has 14 amino acids. CDR3 amino acids: CASSQPQHPYGYTF. The DNA for the CDR3 is TGTGCCAGCAGCCAACCCCAACACCCCTATGGCTACACCTTC.

This clonotype has ten or more counts. CDR3 DNA: TGTGCCAGCAGCTCGGGAGGGAACACTGAAGCTTTCTTT. Encoded protein: CASSSGGNTEAFF. The rearrangement uses TRBV11-2 and TRBJ1-1, with D unresolved. The CDR3 runs 13 residues. Germline V CDR1 and CDR2: SGHAT, FQNNGV. The germline V and J ends were trimmed by 4 bases and 1 base, with 7 bases remaining between them.

Only a few counts were recorded for this clonotype. The rearrangement links TRBV20-1 to TRBJ2-5; 9 bases line up with TRBD1. CDR1 DFQATT and CDR2 SNEGSKA come from the germline V gene (reference sequence). CDR3 length equals 15 residues. The junction had 8 bases not matched to a gene; V was cut back by 2 bases and J by 4 bases. The CDR3 region is CSARPGTGWRETQYF. CDR3 bases: TGCAGTGCTAGACCCGGGACAGGGTGGCGAGAGACCCAGTACTTC.